These 9 T cell receptor beta chains were all obtained from the same sample, sequenced in a study of T cell repertoires in cytomegalovirus infection. TCRdb used MiXCR to reprocess the reads, holding one entry per CDR3 protein. The sample has about 46,000 distinct CDR3 sequences; nearly 20% are singletons. Their target antigens are unknown. Source: CD8+ T cells from cultured PBMCs, taken from culture after CMV antigen stimulation. Every receptor here comes from a human donor in good health (CMV status not recorded). Some clones in this sample may be carry-over from other donors' samples.

The chain joins TRBV30 to TRBJ2-7; no clear D gene. The CDR3 contains 12 residues. Germline values: CDR1 GTSNPN, CDR2 SVGIG (reference sequence). Trimming shortened V by 4 bases and J by 3 bases, and 10 bases separated the two germline ends. CDR3 nucleotide sequence: TGTGCCTGGAAAGGCGGAAACTACGAGCAGTACTTC. Its protein is CAWKGGNYEQYF.

The J gene is TRBJ2-3, the V gene TRBV12-3 or TRBV12-4; D possibly corresponds to TRBD2 (6 bases). Trimming removed 5 bases at V and 14 bases at J, with 26 bases between. The CDR3 is made up of 15 amino acids. DNA for the CDR3: TGTGCCAGCAGTCTCGGGGGTCCCCCAGCAGATACACTGTATTTT. Translating gives CASSLGGPPADTLYF.

This clonotype was detected a few times. The chain carries TRBV20-1 and TRBJ1-4, with D unresolved. The CDR3 is made up of 13 amino acids. The V and J ends lost 0 bases and 7 bases respectively, with 9 bases between them. Germline V gives CDR1 DFQATT, CDR2 SNEGSKA (reference sequence). The CDR3 DNA reads TGCAGTGCTAGAGATGGCCTTCGTGAAAAACTGTTTTTT. As protein: CSARDGLREKLFF.

This clonotype was seen a handful of times. The chain has TRBV7-9 and TRBJ1-5; 7 bases match TRBD1. The CDR3 has 14 residues. V lost 5 bases and J lost 4; bases outside the gene matches: 5. Germline V CDR1 and CDR2: SEHNR, FQNEAQ (reference sequence). The CDR3 nucleotides are TGTGCCAGCAGCCGCGGGACAGCGAATCAGCCCCAGCATTTT. This translates into CASSRGTANQPQHF.

This clonotype has ten or more counts. The chain uses TRBV7-3 and TRBJ1-2, with D perhaps TRBD1 (5 bases). The CDR3 covers 14 residues. Trimming took off 5 bases at V and 3 bases at J, with 13 bases between the two ends. Germline V gives CDR1 SGHTA, CDR2 FQGTGA. CDR3: CASSPSGGDYGYTF. Written as DNA, the CDR3 is TGTGCCAGCAGCCCGTCCGGGGGGGACTATGGCTACACCTTC. The whole variable domain, remainder taken from reference TRBV7-3 and TRBJ1-2, is GAGVSQTPSNKVTEKGKYVELRCDPISGHTALYWYRQSLGQGPEFLIYFQGTGAADDSGLPNDRFFAVRPEGSVSTLKIQRTERGDSAVYLCASSPSGGDYGYTFGSGTRLTVV.

This sequence joins TRBV28 and TRBJ2-1, with 13 bases aligning to TRBD2. J lost 6 bases, V lost 0 bases, and 11 bases had no gene match. The CDR3 runs to 19 residues. CDR1 is MDHEN, CDR2 SYDVKM, per germline. Written as DNA, the CDR3 is TGTGCCAGCAGTTTATGGACTAGCGGGGGGTCTTCAATAGGCAATGAGCAGTTCTTC. Translation: CASSLWTSGGSSIGNEQFF.

This clonotype was seen many times. Here the CDR3 DNA reads TGTGCCAGCAGCTTAGTCGGTTCAGCCAGGGGAAGACCTTACAATGAGCAGTTCTTC. Amino acids: CASSLVGSARGRPYNEQFF. V and J are TRBV7-8 and TRBJ2-1; D perhaps matches TRBD1 (6 bases). Trimming removed 1 base at V and 4 bases at J, with 23 bases between. Germline assignment: CDR1 SGHVS and CDR2 FQNEAQ. The CDR3 sequence is 19 residues long. Variable domain in full (rest from reference TRBV7-8 and TRBJ2-1): GAGVSQSPRYKVAKRGQDVALRCDPISGHVSLFWYQQALGQGPEFLTYFQNEAQLDKSGLPSDRFFAERPEGSVSTLKIQRTQQEDSAVYLCASSLVGSARGRPYNEQFFGPGTRLTVL.

Points on this clonotype: Relative to the germline gene, one junction end is altered; a read error may explain this. The chain joins TRBV27 to TRBJ1-3; perhaps TRBD1 as D (5 bases). Germline V gene sequence: CDR1 MNHEY, CDR2 SMNVEV (reference sequence). This CDR3 contains 14 residues. The CDR3 DNA reads as TGTGCCAACAGTTTGGGACGTGTTGGAAACACCATATATTTT. Translating gives CANSLGRVGNTIYF.

The J gene is TRBJ2-1, the V gene TRBV6-2 or TRBV6-3; 13 bases agree with TRBD2. Germline loops: CDR1 MNHEY, CDR2 SVGEGT. V lost 7 bases and J lost 7; bases outside the gene matches: 7. The CDR3 length is 15 residues. The CDR3 loop is CASIPGLAGVNEQFF. CDR3 DNA sequence: TGTGCCAGCATCCCTGGACTAGCGGGGGTTAATGAGCAGTTCTTC.